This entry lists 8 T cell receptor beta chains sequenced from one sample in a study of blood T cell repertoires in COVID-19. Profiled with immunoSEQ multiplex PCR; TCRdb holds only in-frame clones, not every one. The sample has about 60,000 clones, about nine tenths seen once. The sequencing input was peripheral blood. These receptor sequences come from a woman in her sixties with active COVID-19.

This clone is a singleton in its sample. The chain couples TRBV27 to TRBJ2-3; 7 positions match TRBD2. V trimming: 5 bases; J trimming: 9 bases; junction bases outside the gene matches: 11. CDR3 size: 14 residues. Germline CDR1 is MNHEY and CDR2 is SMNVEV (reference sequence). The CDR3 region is CASSPLAGGGTQYF. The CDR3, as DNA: TGTGCCAGCAGTCCGTTAGCGGGTGGAGGCACGCAGTATTTT.

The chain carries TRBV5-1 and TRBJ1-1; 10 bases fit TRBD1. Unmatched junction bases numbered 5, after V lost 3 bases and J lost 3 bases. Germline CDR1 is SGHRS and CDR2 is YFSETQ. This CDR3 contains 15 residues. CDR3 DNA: TGCGCCAGCAGCTGGACAGGGGGAGGGGACACTGAAGCTTTCTTT. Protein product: CASSWTGGGDTEAFF.

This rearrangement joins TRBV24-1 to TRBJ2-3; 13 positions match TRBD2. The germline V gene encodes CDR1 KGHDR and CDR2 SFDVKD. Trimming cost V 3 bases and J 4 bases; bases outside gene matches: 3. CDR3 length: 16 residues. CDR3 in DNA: TGTGCCACCAGTGATGCACTAGCGGGGGGGCCAGATACGCAGTATTTT. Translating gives CATSDALAGGPDTQYF.

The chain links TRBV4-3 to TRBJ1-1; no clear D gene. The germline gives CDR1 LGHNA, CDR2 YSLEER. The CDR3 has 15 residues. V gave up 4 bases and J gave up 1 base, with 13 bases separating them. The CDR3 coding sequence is TGCGCCAGCAGCCCACAAGGAGGGCAGAACACTGAAGCTTTCTTT. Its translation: CASSPQGGQNTEAFF.

The CDR3 DNA reads TGTGCCAGCAGTGAACGACTAGCGGGGCCTTACGAGCAGTACTTC. Translated, it gives CASSERLAGPYEQYF. The chain joins TRBV6-1 to TRBJ2-7, with 11 bases aligning to TRBD2. With V trimmed by 2 bases and J by 4 bases, 4 bases remained unmatched. Germline CDR1 and CDR2: MNHNS and SASEGT. This CDR3 region has 15 residues.

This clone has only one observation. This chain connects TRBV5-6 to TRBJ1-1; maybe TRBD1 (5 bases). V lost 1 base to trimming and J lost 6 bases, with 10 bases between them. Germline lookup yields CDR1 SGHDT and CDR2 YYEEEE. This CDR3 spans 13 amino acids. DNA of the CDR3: TGTGCCAGCAGCTTGAACAGGTATGCTGAAGCTTTCTTT. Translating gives CASSLNRYAEAFF. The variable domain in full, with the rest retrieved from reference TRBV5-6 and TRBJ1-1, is DAGVTQSPTHLIKTRGQQVTLRCSPKSGHDTVSWYQQALGQGPQFIFQYYEEEERQRGNFPDRFSGHQFPNYSSELNVNALLLGDSALYLCASSLNRYAEAFFGQGTRLTVV.

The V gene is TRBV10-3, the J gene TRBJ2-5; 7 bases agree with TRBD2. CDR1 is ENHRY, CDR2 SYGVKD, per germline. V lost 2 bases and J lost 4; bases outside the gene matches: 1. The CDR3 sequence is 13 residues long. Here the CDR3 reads CAISEVAGETQYF. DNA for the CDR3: TGTGCCATCAGTGAGGTAGCGGGAGAGACCCAGTACTTC.

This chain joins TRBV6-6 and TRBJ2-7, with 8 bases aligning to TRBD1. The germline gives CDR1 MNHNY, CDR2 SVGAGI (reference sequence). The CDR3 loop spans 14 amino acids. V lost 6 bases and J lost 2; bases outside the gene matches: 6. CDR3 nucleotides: TGTGCCAGCAGCCCAGGGGGCTCCACCTACGAGCAGTACTTC. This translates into CASSPGGSTYEQYF.